Listed here are 8 T cell receptor beta chains from one sample, sequenced in a study of cytomegalovirus exposure and HLA in healthy donors. The PCR was carried out with 60 Vbeta primers and 13 Jbeta primers. Generated by immunoSEQ multiplex PCR, the TCRdb table keeps only in-frame clones and is missing some. The table includes about 82,000 clones, around 66% detected once. Sequenced material: PBMCs. These receptor sequences come from a woman aged 40 to 50 in good health and CMV-seropositive.

There are a few counts of this clone. The chain employs TRBV19 and TRBJ1-1, with a tentative D call TRBD1 (6 bases). Germline V gives CDR1 LNHDA, CDR2 SQIVND (reference sequence). Trimming stripped 3 bases from V and 12 bases from J, with 11 bases between. CDR3 length equals 11 residues. The CDR3 nucleotides read TGTGCCAGTAGTATTGCGGACAGTTCTTTCTTT. Translation gives CASSIADSSFF.

The chain links TRBV27 to TRBJ1-5, with 9 bases matching TRBD1. V lost 2 bases, J lost 9 bases, and 8 bases stayed unmatched. Looked up from germline, CDR1 is MNHEY and CDR2 is SMNVEV (reference sequence). The CDR3 spans 15 residues. CDR3 DNA sequence: TGTGCCAGCAGTTTAACAGGGGGCGCCGGGGGGCCCCAGCATTTT. Translating gives CASSLTGGAGGPQHF.

This chain uses TRBV27 with TRBJ1-1; D is possibly TRBD1 (6 bases). V shed 0 bases and J shed 1 base, with 24 bases lying between them. The CDR3 has 20 residues. Per the germline V gene, CDR1 is MNHEY and CDR2 is SMNVEV (reference sequence). This CDR3 reads CASSLSKLSRGRTANTEAFF. The CDR3 bases are TGTGCCAGCAGTTTATCGAAGCTCTCTAGGGGGAGAACCGCGAACACTGAAGCTTTCTTT.

The genes are TRBV7-2 and TRBJ1-1; 8 bases fit TRBD1. Germline V gives CDR1 SGHTA, CDR2 FQGNSA. This CDR3 region has 14 residues. The V and J ends lost 3 bases and 7 bases, in that order; junction bases with no gene match: 7. As DNA, the CDR3 is TGTGCCAGCAGCTTCTTGGACAGGGCTGTTGAAGCTTTCTTT. Its translation: CASSFLDRAVEAFF.

This clone came up a few times. The rearrangement uses TRBV28 and TRBJ2-7, with D tentatively TRBD2 (6 bases). V was clipped by 2 bases and J by 0 bases, with 11 bases between them. The CDR3 runs to 15 residues. Germline CDR1 reads MDHEN; CDR2 reads SYDVKM. Here the CDR3 reads CASSLGLATSYEQYF. CDR3 sequence (DNA): TGTGCCAGCAGTTTAGGGCTAGCGACCTCCTACGAGCAGTACTTC.

In this sample, this clone turned up once. The chain uses TRBV5-8 and TRBJ2-3; a weak D match, TRBD1 (6 bases). Trimming stripped 0 bases from V and 1 base from J, with 6 bases between. Per the germline V gene, CDR1 is SGHTS and CDR2 is YDEGEE. The CDR3 spans 14 residues. DNA of the CDR3: TGTGCCAGCAGCTTGGACAGGGGCACAGATACGCAGTATTTT. Protein product: CASSLDRGTDTQYF.

This clone was observed a few times. J is TRBJ1-4 and V is TRBV6-1, with TRBD1 matching 8 bases. The germline gives CDR1 MNHNS, CDR2 SASEGT. This CDR3 has 15 residues. Unmatched junction bases numbered 7, after V lost 8 bases and J lost 2 bases. The CDR3: CASGDRSMTNEKLFF. CDR3 bases: TGTGCCAGCGGGGACAGGTCTATGACTAATGAAAAACTGTTTTTT.

The J gene is TRBJ2-5, the V gene TRBV7-2; D is perhaps TRBD2 (6 bases). The ends were cut back, 4 bases at V and 9 bases at J, with 15 bases in the middle. Germline CDR1 SGHTA, CDR2 FQGNSA. This CDR3 is 13 amino acids long. This CDR3 is CASSSSPRRAQYF. CDR3 sequence (DNA): TGTGCCAGCAGCTCCTCCCCTCGGAGGGCCCAGTACTTC. The complete variable domain, with remaining parts taken from reference TRBV7-2 and TRBJ2-5, reads GAGVSQSPSNKVTEKGKDVELRCDPISGHTALYWYRQSLGQGLEFLIYFQGNSAPDKSGLPSDRFSAERTGGSVSTLTIQRTQQEDSAVYLCASSSSPRRAQYFGPGTRLLVL.